This T cell receptor beta chain was recorded in a study of Ad26.COV2.S vaccination and SARS-CoV-2 variants. Looking at the study overall: Doses of Ad26.COV2.S were injected into muscle once or twice, 56 days apart.

Study-wide results and limits: Measurements of TCR breadth and depth may have given underestimates of the total T cell responses. Higher spike-specific TCR breadth was found in vaccine recipients than in placebo recipients. Post-vaccination spike-specific CD8+ and CD4+ T cell responses reportedly had substantial breadth.

The repertoire was sequenced with immunoSEQ multiplex PCR; TCRdb's copy has only in-frame clones and lacks some. The data hold 300,000 to 350,000 clones, with about 86% observed a single time. The CDR3 totals 10 residues. From germline, CDR1 is DFQATT and CDR2 SNEGSKA (reference sequence). Trimming stripped 3 bases from V and 4 bases from J, with 3 bases between. Treatment: approximately 18 received Ad26.COV2.S at low or high dose, single or two shots; 5 received placebo; per-sample allocation not given. Samples analyzed were those drawn on day 63 after the first vaccine or placebo injection. Turning to this clone: Its antigen remains unidentified. The sample has other DNA sequences that encode this CDR3 too.

The gene calls are TRBV20-1 and TRBJ2-5; no reliable D call. The clonotype comes from a person between 18 and 65 years old who received the Ad26.COV2.S COVID-19 vaccine or a placebo. The material was peripheral blood, obtained in a trial of Ad26.COV2.S vaccine versus placebo. The CDR3: CSARAETQYF. The CDR3 DNA is TGCAGTGCTAGGGCAGAGACCCAGTACTTC.